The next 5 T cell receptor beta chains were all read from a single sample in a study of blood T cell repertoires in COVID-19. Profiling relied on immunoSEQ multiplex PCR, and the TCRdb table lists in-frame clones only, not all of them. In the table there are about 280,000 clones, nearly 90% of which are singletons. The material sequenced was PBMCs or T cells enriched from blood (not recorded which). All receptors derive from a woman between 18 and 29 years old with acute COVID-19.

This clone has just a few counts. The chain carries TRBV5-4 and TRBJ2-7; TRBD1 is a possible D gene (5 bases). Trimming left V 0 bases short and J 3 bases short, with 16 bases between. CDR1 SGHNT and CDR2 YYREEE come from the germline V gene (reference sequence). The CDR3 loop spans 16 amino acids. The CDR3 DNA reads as TGTGCCAGCAGCTTGGGGGGTGTAAGACAGATCTACGAGCAGTACTTC. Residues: CASSLGGVRQIYEQYF. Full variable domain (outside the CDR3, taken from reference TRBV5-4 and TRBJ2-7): ETGVTQSPTHLIKTRGQQVTLRCSSQSGHNTVSWYQQALGQGPQFIFQYYREEENGRGNFPPRFSGLQFPNYSSELNVNALELDDSALYLCASSLGGVRQIYEQYFGPGTRLTVT.

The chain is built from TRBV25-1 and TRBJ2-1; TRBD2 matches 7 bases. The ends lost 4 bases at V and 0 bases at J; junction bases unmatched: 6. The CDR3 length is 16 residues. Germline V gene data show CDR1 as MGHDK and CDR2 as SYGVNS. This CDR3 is CASSGGGSSSYNEQFF. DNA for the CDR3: TGTGCCAGCAGTGGGGGAGGGTCAAGCTCCTACAATGAGCAGTTCTTC.

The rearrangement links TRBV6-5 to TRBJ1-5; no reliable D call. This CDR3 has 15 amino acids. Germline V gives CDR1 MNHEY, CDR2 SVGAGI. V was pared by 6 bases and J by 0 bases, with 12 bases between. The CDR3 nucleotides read TGTGCCAGCAGGATCGGGATGTATAGCAATCAGCCCCAGCATTTT. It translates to CASRIGMYSNQPQHF.

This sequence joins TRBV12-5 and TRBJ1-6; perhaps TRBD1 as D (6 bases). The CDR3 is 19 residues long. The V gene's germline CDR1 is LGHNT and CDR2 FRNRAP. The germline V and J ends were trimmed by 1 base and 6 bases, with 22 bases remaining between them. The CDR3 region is CASGLARSGAANSNSPLHF. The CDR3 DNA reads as TGTGCTAGTGGTTTGGCCCGGTCAGGGGCTGCAAACTCTAATTCACCCCTCCACTTT.

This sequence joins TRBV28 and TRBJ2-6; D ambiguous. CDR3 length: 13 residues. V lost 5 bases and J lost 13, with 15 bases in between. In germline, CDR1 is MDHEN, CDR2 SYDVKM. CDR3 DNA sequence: TGTGCCAGCAGTCCCATAAGACTCGTAGTCCTGACTTTC. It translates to CASSPIRLVVLTF.